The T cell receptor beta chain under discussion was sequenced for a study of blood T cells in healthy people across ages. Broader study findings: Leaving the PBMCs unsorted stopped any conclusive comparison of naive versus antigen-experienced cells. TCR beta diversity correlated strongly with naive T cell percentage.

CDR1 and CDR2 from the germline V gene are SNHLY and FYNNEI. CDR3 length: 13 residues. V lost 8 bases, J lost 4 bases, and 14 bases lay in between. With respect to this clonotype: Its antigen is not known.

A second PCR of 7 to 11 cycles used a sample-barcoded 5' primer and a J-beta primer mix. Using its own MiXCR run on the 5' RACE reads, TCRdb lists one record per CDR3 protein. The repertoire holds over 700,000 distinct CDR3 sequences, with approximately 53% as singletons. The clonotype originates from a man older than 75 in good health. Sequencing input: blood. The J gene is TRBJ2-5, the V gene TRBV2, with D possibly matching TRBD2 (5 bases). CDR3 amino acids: CASLRGNIETQYF. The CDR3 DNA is TGTGCCAGCCTCCGAGGGAATATAGAGACCCAGTACTTC. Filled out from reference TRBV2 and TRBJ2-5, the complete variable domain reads EPEVTQTPSHQVTQMGQEVILRCVPISNHLYFYWYRQILGQKVEFLVSFYNNEISEKSEIFDDQFSVERPDGSNFTLKIRSTKLEDSAMYFCASLRGNIETQYFGPGTRLLVL.